Listed below are T cell receptor beta chains from one sample, sequenced in a study of cytomegalovirus exposure and HLA in healthy donors. Libraries were prepared by immunoSEQ multiplex PCR; TCRdb keeps only in-frame clonotypes and omits some of them. The sample carries about 160,000 clones, around three quarters recorded once. Sequencing was done on a sample of PBMCs. The receptors come from a man aged 45 to 65 in good health and CMV-seropositive. Both conserved end residues are part of each CDR3. Each record gives: J gene, V gene, CDR3 protein.

TRBJ1-5	TRBV19	CASSITGTGNQPQHF
TRBJ2-5	TRBV9	CASSAGGMYQETQYF
TRBJ1-1	TRBV27	CAGSLAGVSSTEAFF
TRBJ2-2	TRBV14	CASSQQTGEVTGELFF
TRBJ2-7	TRBV10-3	CAAQGMAEQYF
TRBJ2-2	TRBV7-8	CASSLQASNTGELFF
TRBJ1-1	TRBV10-1	CASSPTRDRGPEAFF
TRBJ2-7	TRBV18	CASANRDSTSYEQYF
TRBJ1-2	TRBV28	CASSPALGDTYGYTF
TRBJ1-1	TRBV7-2	CASSLFPVRGSDTEAFF
TRBJ2-3	TRBV15	CATSRGQGAQTDTQYF
TRBJ1-2	TRBV5-4	CASSPDRGGYTF
TRBJ2-7	TRBV9	CASSPPGGGASYEQYF
TRBJ2-1	TRBV4-1	CASSYRVHQNNEQFF
TRBJ1-2	TRBV7-2	CASSLELGAYTF
TRBJ2-7	TRBV29-1	CSVRDRAILSYEQYF
TRBJ1-6	TRBV2	CASSVASSNSPLHF
TRBJ1-4	TRBV6-5	CASSWGQDRGRKLFF
TRBJ1-6	TRBV6-1	CASGQGNSPLHF
TRBJ2-3	TRBV2	CASSDVTLAGTDTQYF
TRBJ2-3	TRBV9	CASSGWGQLNTDTQYF
TRBJ2-5	TRBV7-9	CASSLSQARETQYF
TRBJ1-2	TRBV5-4	CASSSVERGYGYTF
TRBJ2-7	TRBV7-3	CASSSGGRDYEQYF
TRBJ1-2	TRBV10-3	CAISESGHLPNYGYTF
TRBJ1-6	TRBV5-1	CASSATGERNSPLHF
TRBJ2-1	TRBV11-2	CASSRLAGYNEQFF
TRBJ1-5	TRBV7-6	CASSLQGASNQPQHF
TRBJ1-2	TRBV27	CASSFQGATYGYTF
TRBJ2-1	TRBV29-1	CNHVGYYNEQFF
TRBJ1-5	TRBV4-1	CASSQDPLGLQPQHF
TRBJ1-6	TRBV5-1	CASSLGFQGPDSPLHF
TRBJ2-1	TRBV4-2	CASSQVAGASNEQFF
TRBJ2-7	TRBV5-1	CASSFGEYEQYF
TRBJ1-1	TRBV5-1	CASSSQGRGAFF
TRBJ1-4	TRBV5-6	CASSFGRANEKLFF
TRBJ2-2	TRBV12-1	CASSLFLRANTGELFF
TRBJ1-1	TRBV7-9	CASSLRQGSRTEAFF
TRBJ2-7	TRBV19	CASSIDYYRGYEQYF
TRBJ1-5	TRBV6-5	CASSYSTDQPQHF
TRBJ2-7	TRBV10-3	CAISPGQGRYEQYF
TRBJ2-4	TRBV28	CASSPNGGEDIQYF
TRBJ1-1	TRBV29-1	CSVDRTEAFF
TRBJ1-1	TRBV18	CASSPGQGALVNTEAFF
TRBJ1-3	TRBV4-1	CASSQEGTAGNTIYF
TRBJ2-1	TRBV9	CASSDYRRGALYNEQFF